Each of the 24 T cell receptor beta chains below was sequenced from the same sample in a study of shared clonotypes between healthy human individuals (TCRdb year 2020). Library preparation used the immunoSEQ multiplex PCR assay. TCRdb took over this immuneACCESS table, retaining in-frame rearrangements with V and J assigned. Such tables are incomplete; in checked studies, under half of the missing clones stem from an unresolved V gene, and the remainder is unexplained. This sample is represented by more than 1 million clones; about 84% of them were singletons. The ten biggest clones cover about 0.52% of the sample. Sequenced material: memory CD4+ T cells from PBMCs. The cell subset or site label, read with the paper, signifies: CD45RA-negative fraction. These receptors were obtained from a young man in good health. Some clones in this sample may be carry-over from other donors' samples.

The V and J genes are TRBV30 and TRBJ2-7; no clear D gene. Germline values: CDR1 GTSNPN, CDR2 SVGIG (reference sequence). The length of the CDR3 is 15 residues. Trimming left V 0 bases short and J 6 bases short, with 18 bases between. DNA of the CDR3: TGTGCCTGGAGTGTACTTAGGGCACCGCCCGGCGAGCAGTACTTC. As protein: CAWSVLRAPPGEQYF.

This sequence joins TRBV7-6 and TRBJ2-6, with D hard to call. V shed 1 base and J shed 3 bases, with 7 bases lying between them. The CDR3 loop spans 15 amino acids. Germline loops: CDR1 SGHVS, CDR2 FNYEAQ. CDR3 sequence reads: CASSLVGRGANVLTF. The CDR3 bases are TGTGCCAGCAGCTTAGTAGGGCGTGGGGCCAACGTCCTGACTTTC. The full variable domain, in which reference TRBV7-6 and TRBJ2-6 provide the parts outside the CDR3, is GAGVSQSPRYKVTKRGQDVALRCDPISGHVSLYWYRQALGQGPEFLTYFNYEAQQDKSGLPNDRFSAERPEGSISTLTIQRTEQRDSAMYRCASSLVGRGANVLTFGAGSRLTVL.

The table lists this clone with a few counts. The chain carries TRBV11-3 and TRBJ2-3; D remains ambiguous. V was cut by 1 base and J by 2 bases, with 4 bases left in between. Germline assignment: CDR1 SGHNT and CDR2 YENEEA. This CDR3 contains 13 residues. CDR3 in amino acids: CASSLVDTDTQYF. DNA of the CDR3: TGTGCCAGCAGCTTAGTAGACACAGATACGCAGTATTTT.

There are many counts of this clone. The same CDR3 is also encoded by other DNA sequences in this sample. The V gene is TRBV7-2, the J gene TRBJ2-7; D unclear. V was cut by 5 bases and J by 0 bases, with 11 bases left in between. This CDR3 region has 14 residues. Germline loops: CDR1 SGHTA, CDR2 FQGNSA. The CDR3 DNA follows: TGTGCCAGCAGCCCCGACCGCACCTCCTACGAGCAGTACTTC. It translates to CASSPDRTSYEQYF.

The CDR3 nucleotides read TGTGCCAGCAGCGTAAGGGCCAAAACTAGCGGGAACGATGAGCAGTTCTTC. This translates into CASSVRAKTSGNDEQFF. V and J are TRBV7-9 and TRBJ2-1; TRBD2 matches at 10 bases. Trimming removed 5 bases from V and 8 bases from J; junction bases left unmatched: 15. The CDR3 has 17 amino acids. Germline CDR1 and CDR2: SEHNR and FQNEAQ (reference sequence).

The rearrangement links TRBV30 to TRBJ1-1; D perhaps matches TRBD1 (6 bases). Germline lookup yields CDR1 GTSNPN and CDR2 SVGIG (reference sequence). V lost 0 bases and J lost 4, with 12 bases in between. The CDR3 extends over 14 amino acids. The CDR3 DNA follows: TGTGCCTGGAGTGTTCTGGGGGCGATCACTGAAGCTTTCTTT. Its translation: CAWSVLGAITEAFF.

The rearrangement links TRBV5-6 to TRBJ1-5; 11 positions match TRBD1. The CDR3 length is 15 residues. CDR1 and CDR2 (germline): SGHDT, YYEEEE. V trimming: 0 bases; J trimming: 6 bases; junction bases outside the gene matches: 2. The CDR3 DNA follows: TGTGCCAGCAGCTTGGGGGGACAGGGGGTTCAGCCCCAGCATTTT. This sequence encodes CASSLGGQGVQPQHF.

In its sample, this clone was seen once. The CDR3 protein is CASSRGSTRESNEQFF. Here the CDR3 DNA reads TGTGCCAGCAGTCGGGGGTCCACGCGGGAGAGTAATGAGCAGTTCTTC. The chain employs TRBV27 and TRBJ2-1; 7 bases line up with TRBD2. CDR1 is MNHEY, CDR2 SMNVEV, per germline (reference sequence). The CDR3 is 16 residues long. With V trimmed by 5 bases and J by 7 bases, 14 bases remained unmatched.

This clone was found a few times. The rearrangement joins TRBV7-3 to TRBJ2-1; 8 bases are shared with TRBD2. CDR1 and CDR2 (germline): SGHTA, FQGTGA. This CDR3 has 17 amino acids. The trim removed 5 bases at V and 1 base at J, leaving 10 bases unmatched. DNA for the CDR3: TGTGCCAGCAGCCTACCTGAGCGGGGGCAATCCTACAATGAGCAGTTCTTC. Its protein product is CASSLPERGQSYNEQFF.

V is TRBV19 and J is TRBJ2-7; TRBD1 matches 8 bases. There are 15 residues in the CDR3. Germline V gene lookup returns CDR1 LNHDA and CDR2 SQIVND (reference sequence). Unmatched junction bases numbered 6, after V lost 1 base and J lost 4 bases. The CDR3 sequence is CASSIGAQGVYEQYF. Written as DNA, the CDR3 is TGTGCCAGTAGTATAGGTGCACAGGGGGTTTACGAGCAGTACTTC. Variable domain in full (rest from reference TRBV19 and TRBJ2-7): DGGITQSPKYLFRKEGQNVTLSCEQNLNHDAMYWYRQDPGQGLRLIYYSQIVNDFQKGDIAEGYSVSREKKESFPLTVTSAQKNPTAFYLCASSIGAQGVYEQYFGPGTRLTVT.

This clone was seen just once. V usage is TRBV6-4 and J usage is TRBJ2-7; tentative D call: TRBD2 (6 bases). This CDR3 is 12 amino acids long. Germline V gives CDR1 MRHNA, CDR2 SNTAGT. The CDR3 DNA follows: TGTGCCAGCAGTGACTCGACGGGACTCGTCTTGGTC. Translating gives CASSDSTGLVLV.

A single count supports this clone. This chain uses TRBV11-2 with TRBJ2-3; TRBD2 matches 7 bases. Germline CDR1 and CDR2: SGHAT and FQNNGV. There are 15 residues in the CDR3. The V segment lost 5 bases and the J segment 0 bases; nucleotides outside the gene matches: 5. The CDR3 spells CASSPLAASTDTQYF. The CDR3 coding sequence is TGTGCCAGCAGCCCGCTAGCGGCCAGCACAGATACGCAGTATTTT.

This chain connects TRBV5-4 to TRBJ1-1; 11 bases line up with TRBD1. The V gene's germline CDR1 is SGHNT and CDR2 YYREEE (reference sequence). This CDR3 has 17 residues. With 4 bases clipped from V and 0 bases from J, the junction kept 8 bases outside the gene matches. The CDR3 nucleotides read TGTGCCAGCAGCAGGGGACAGGGGGAAAGGTTGAACACTGAAGCTTTCTTT. Encoded protein: CASSRGQGERLNTEAFF.

J is TRBJ1-2 and V is TRBV5-1, with 8 nucleotides matching TRBD1. CDR1 and CDR2 (germline): SGHRS, YFSETQ. The trim removed 4 bases at V and 6 bases at J, leaving 5 bases unmatched. This CDR3 contains 13 residues. The CDR3 protein is CASSRGQGDGYTF. Written as DNA, the CDR3 is TGCGCCAGCAGCCGAGGACAGGGAGATGGCTACACCTTC.

This CDR3 reads CASSRTSGHTDTQYF. As DNA, the CDR3 is TGTGCCAGCAGTAGGACTAGCGGGCACACAGATACGCAGTATTTT. The chain joins TRBV28 to TRBJ2-3; 11 bases match TRBD2. V lost 5 bases, J lost 2 bases, and 3 bases stayed unmatched. Germline V lookup: CDR1 MDHEN, CDR2 SYDVKM. The CDR3 loop spans 15 amino acids.

V is TRBV30 and J is TRBJ2-3; tentatively, D is TRBD2 (6 bases). Trimming left V 0 bases short and J 0 bases short, with 16 bases between. The germline V gene encodes CDR1 GTSNPN and CDR2 SVGIG (reference sequence). The CDR3 sequence is 17 residues long. The CDR3 nucleotides are TGTGCCTGGAGTGTCGGGAGAGCTTCTACTAGCACAGATACGCAGTATTTT. Residues: CAWSVGRASTSTDTQYF.

Points on this clone: At one of its ends the junction is not consistent with the germline gene, which may arise from a read error. The chain joins TRBV11-1 to TRBJ2-4, with D perhaps TRBD1 or TRBD2 (5 bases each). The CDR3 extends over 13 amino acids. Germline V gene sequence: CDR1 SGHAT, CDR2 FQDESV (reference sequence). The CDR3 is CASSLKDSGPPRF. CDR3 in DNA: TGTGCCAGCAGCTTAAAAGACAGCGGCCCCCCCCGCTTC.

This chain connects TRBV4-2 to TRBJ1-2, with a tentative D call TRBD1 (5 bases). V was shortened by 1 base and J by 0 bases, with 9 bases between the two germline ends. Germline V gene lookup returns CDR1 LGHNA and CDR2 YNFKEQ. This CDR3 spans 15 amino acids. CDR3 loop: CASSQAETANYGYTF. CDR3 in DNA: TGTGCCAGCAGCCAAGCAGAGACAGCTAACTATGGCTACACCTTC.

The chain links TRBV5-1 to TRBJ2-2; a weak D match, TRBD2 (6 bases). From germline, CDR1 is SGHRS and CDR2 YFSETQ. V was clipped by 9 bases and J by 5 bases, with 23 bases between them. The CDR3 runs 16 residues. The CDR3 DNA follows: TGCGCCACCCAAGGCCGCGGGGCAGGCGGGACCGGGGAGCTGTTTTTT. Amino acid sequence: CATQGRGAGGTGELFF.

The sample holds a few counts of this clone. Other DNA variants within this sample encode the same CDR3. The chain is built from TRBV5-1 and TRBJ2-7; D call uncertain. This CDR3 region has 14 residues. Germline CDR1 and CDR2: SGHRS and YFSETQ. With 0 bases removed from V and 0 bases from J, the gap between germline ends came to 7 bases. The CDR3 DNA is TGCGCCAGCAGCTTGGGAGGAAGCTCCTACGAGCAGTACTTC. This gives the protein CASSLGGSSYEQYF.

The chain uses TRBV4-2 and TRBJ2-2; D is unclear. The CDR3 runs 16 residues. Trimming cost V 2 bases and J 1 base, with 11 bases left between them. In germline, CDR1 is LGHNA, CDR2 YNFKEQ. The chain's CDR3 is CASSQRLTQNTGELFF. The CDR3 DNA follows: TGTGCCAGCAGCCAAAGACTTACCCAGAACACCGGGGAGCTGTTTTTT.

The rearrangement uses TRBV6-6 and TRBJ2-5, with D possibly TRBD2 on 6 matching bases. The CDR3 totals 14 residues. The V gene's germline CDR1 is MNHNY and CDR2 SVGAGI (reference sequence). Trimming took 4 bases from V and 3 from J, leaving 12 bases between them. The CDR3 loop reads CASSSPGTEETQYF. CDR3 nucleotide sequence: TGTGCCAGCAGTTCCCCCGGGACTGAAGAGACCCAGTACTTC.

This chain connects TRBV21-1 to TRBJ1-2. TRBV21-1 is a listed pseudogene. The CDR3 sequence is 16 residues long. In DNA, the CDR3 is TGTGCCAGCAGCAAAGGTGCGAACAGGGAGGACTATGGCTACACCTTC. Translation: CASSKGANREDYGYTF.

This clone was picked up a small number of times. This sequence joins TRBV15 and TRBJ2-3, with D uncertain. The germline CDR1 and CDR2 sequences are LNHNV and YYDKDF (reference sequence). Trimming shortened V by 1 base and J by 6 bases, and 8 bases separated the two germline ends. The CDR3 extends over 13 amino acids. The CDR3 loop is CATSRVFFDTQYF. The CDR3, as DNA: TGTGCCACCAGCAGAGTTTTTTTCGATACGCAGTATTTT.